These T cell receptor beta chains were read from a single sample in a study of siplizumab effects on memory and regulatory T cells. Clones were sequenced by immunoSEQ multiplex PCR, and TCRdb holds only the in-frame ones, with some missing. The sample contains about 82,000 clones, roughly 87% of which appear only once. The sequenced material came from Tregs sorted from blood. These receptors were taken from a human donor in good health. The CDR3 runs from the conserved cysteine through the conserved F or W. Each record gives: J gene, clone size, V gene, D gene, CDR3 length, CDR3 DNA, CDR3 protein. The D gene is left open where the match is weak. Clone size is shown for a subset of rows, as once, few, many or a class of expanded clone.

>TRBJ1-3|NA|TRBV10-3|NA|15
TGTGCCATCGGGGAGGGGGACTACTCTGGAAACACCATATATTTT
CAIGEGDYSGNTIYF
>TRBJ2-1|NA|TRBV5-1|NA|13
TGCGCCAGCAAGGACGTCCTTTACAATGAGCAGTTCTTC
CASKDVLYNEQFF
>TRBJ1-5|NA|TRBV18|TRBD1|15
TGTGCCAGCTCCCCCACAGGGGGCAGAGATCAGCCCCAGCATTTT
CASSPTGGRDQPQHF
>TRBJ2-2|once|TRBV6-5|NA|15
TGTGCCAGCAGTTACCGGGGGGCCCACACCGGGGAGCTGTTTTTT
CASSYRGAHTGELFF
>TRBJ1-6|few|TRBV7-2|NA|13
TGTGCCAGCAGCTTAGACACGTATTCACCCCTCCACTTT
CASSLDTYSPLHF
>TRBJ2-2|NA|TRBV27|NA|16
TGTGCCAGCAGTTTCTATGGGCGGGGAGGTACCGGGGAGCTGTTTTTT
CASSFYGRGGTGELFF
>TRBJ2-3|NA|TRBV28|TRBD1|13
TGTGCCAGCAGTTCATGGACAGGGGATACGCAGTATTTT
CASSSWTGDTQYF
>TRBJ2-2|NA|TRBV27|TRBD1|15
TGTGCCAGCAGTAACAGGGGCTCACCACCAGGGGAGCTGTTTTTT
CASSNRGSPPGELFF
>TRBJ2-7|NA|TRBV7-2|TRBD2|14
TGTGCCAGCAAGCTTGGGCCTAGCGGCTACGAGCAGTACTTC
CASKLGPSGYEQYF
>TRBJ2-3|NA|TRBV7-6|NA|12
TGTGCCAGCAGCTCAGCGGTAGATACGCAGTATTTT
CASSSAVDTQYF
>TRBJ1-5|NA|TRBV28|NA|13
TGTGCCAGCTGGGGGTCTAGCAATCAGCCCCAGCATTTT
CASWGSSNQPQHF
>TRBJ2-3|NA|TRBV27|TRBD2|18
TGTGCCAGCAGTATATCCTCGATAGCGGGGGACTCCACAGATACGCAGTATTTT
CASSISSIAGDSTDTQYF
>TRBJ2-7|NA|TRBV5-4|TRBD1|15
TGTGCCAGCAGCTCCTTGGACAGGGGCTCCTACGAGCAGTACTTC
CASSSLDRGSYEQYF
>TRBJ2-5|NA|TRBV18|NA|13
TGTGCCAGCTCACCGAGGGTCCAAGAGACCCAGTACTTC
CASSPRVQETQYF
>TRBJ1-6|NA|TRBV5-1|TRBD1|16
TGCGCCAGCAGCCCTACAGGGGTCTCCTATAATTCACCCCTCCACTTT
CASSPTGVSYNSPLHF
>TRBJ2-3|NA|TRBV5-1|NA|11
TGCGCCAGCAGCCGTACAGATACGCAGTATTTT
CASSRTDTQYF
>TRBJ1-1|NA|TRBV10-3|TRBD1|14
TGTGCCATCAGGGGGGACAGGGATTACACTGAAGCTTTCTTT
CAIRGDRDYTEAFF
>TRBJ1-6|NA|TRBV5-1|TRBD1|17
TGCGCCAGCAGCTTTGTCCGAAAACAGGGGTCTAATTCACCCCTCCACTTT
CASSFVRKQGSNSPLHF
>TRBJ1-6|once|TRBV28|NA|12
TGTGCCAGCAGTTTACTAAATTCACCCCTCCACTTT
CASSLLNSPLHF
>TRBJ2-6|NA|TRBV7-6|NA|14
TGTGCCAGCAGCACCATCTCTGGGGCCAACGTCCTGACTTTC
CASSTISGANVLTF
>TRBJ2-1|NA|TRBV7-3|NA|12
TGTGCCAGCAGCTTTCAGGGATTTGAGCAGTTCTTC
CASSFQGFEQFF
>TRBJ1-2|NA|TRBV7-2|NA|14
TGTGCCAGCAGCCCGGGGGGGGTTGGCTATGGCTACACCTTC
CASSPGGVGYGYTF
>TRBJ2-7|NA|TRBV7-2|TRBD2|16
TGTGCCAGCAGCCTACGAGCGGGGGGGAACTCCTACGAGCAGTACTTC
CASSLRAGGNSYEQYF
>TRBJ2-7|NA|TRBV25-1|TRBD1|16
TGTGCCAGCAGTGAAATGTTGACAGGGAAGGAGGACGAGCAGTACTTC
CASSEMLTGKEDEQYF
>TRBJ1-6|once|TRBV5-1|NA|12
TGCGCCAGCAGCTCGCAAAATTCACCCCTCCACTTT
CASSSQNSPLHF
>TRBJ2-3|NA|TRBV19|TRBD2|15
TGTGCCAGTAGTGAGACTAGCGGGGGGGCAGATACGCAGTATTTT
CASSETSGGADTQYF